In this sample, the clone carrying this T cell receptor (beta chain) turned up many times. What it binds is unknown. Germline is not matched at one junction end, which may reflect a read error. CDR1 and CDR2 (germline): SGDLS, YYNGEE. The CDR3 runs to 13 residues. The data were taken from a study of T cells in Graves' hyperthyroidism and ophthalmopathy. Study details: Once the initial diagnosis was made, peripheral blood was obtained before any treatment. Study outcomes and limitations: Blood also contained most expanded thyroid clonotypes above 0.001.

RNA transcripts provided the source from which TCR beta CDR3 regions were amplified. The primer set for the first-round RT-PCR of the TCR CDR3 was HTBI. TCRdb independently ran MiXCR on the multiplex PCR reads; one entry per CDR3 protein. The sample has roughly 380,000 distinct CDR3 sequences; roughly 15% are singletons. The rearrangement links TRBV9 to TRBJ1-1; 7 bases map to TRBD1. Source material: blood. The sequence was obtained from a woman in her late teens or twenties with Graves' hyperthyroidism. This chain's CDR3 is CASSHRGNTEAFF. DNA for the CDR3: TGCGCCAGCAGCCACAGGGGGAACACTGAAGCTTTCTTT.